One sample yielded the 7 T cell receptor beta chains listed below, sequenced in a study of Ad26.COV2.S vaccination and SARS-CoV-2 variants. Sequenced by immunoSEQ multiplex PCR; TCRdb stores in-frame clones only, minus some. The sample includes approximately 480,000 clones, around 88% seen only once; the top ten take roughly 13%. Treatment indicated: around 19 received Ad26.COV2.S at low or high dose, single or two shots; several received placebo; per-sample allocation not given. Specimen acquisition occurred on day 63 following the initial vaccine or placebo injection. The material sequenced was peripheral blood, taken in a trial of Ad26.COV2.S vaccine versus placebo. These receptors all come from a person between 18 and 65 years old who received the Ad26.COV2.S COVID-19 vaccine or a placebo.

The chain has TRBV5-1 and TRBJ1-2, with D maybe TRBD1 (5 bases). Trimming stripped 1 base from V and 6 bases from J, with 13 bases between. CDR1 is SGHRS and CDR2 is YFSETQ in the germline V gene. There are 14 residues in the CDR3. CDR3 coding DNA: TGCGCCAGCAGCTTGTCTTTCAGGGCCGATGGCTACACCTTC. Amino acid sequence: CASSLSFRADGYTF.

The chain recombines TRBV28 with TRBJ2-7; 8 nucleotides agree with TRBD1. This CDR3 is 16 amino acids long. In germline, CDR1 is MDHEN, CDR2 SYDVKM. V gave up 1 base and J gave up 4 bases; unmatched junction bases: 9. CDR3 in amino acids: CASSLSQGAFRYEQYF. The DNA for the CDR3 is TGTGCCAGCAGTTTATCGCAGGGGGCCTTTCGGTACGAGCAGTACTTC.

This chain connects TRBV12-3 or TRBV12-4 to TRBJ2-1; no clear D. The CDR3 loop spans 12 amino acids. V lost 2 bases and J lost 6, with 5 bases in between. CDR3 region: CASSLPANEQFF. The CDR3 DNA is TGTGCCAGCAGTTTACCGGCCAATGAGCAGTTCTTC.

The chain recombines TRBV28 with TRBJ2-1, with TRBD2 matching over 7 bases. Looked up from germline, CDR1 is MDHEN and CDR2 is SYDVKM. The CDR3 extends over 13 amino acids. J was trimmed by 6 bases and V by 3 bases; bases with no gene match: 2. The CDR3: CASSLLAVNEQFF. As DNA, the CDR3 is TGTGCCAGCAGTTTGCTAGCGGTCAATGAGCAGTTCTTC.

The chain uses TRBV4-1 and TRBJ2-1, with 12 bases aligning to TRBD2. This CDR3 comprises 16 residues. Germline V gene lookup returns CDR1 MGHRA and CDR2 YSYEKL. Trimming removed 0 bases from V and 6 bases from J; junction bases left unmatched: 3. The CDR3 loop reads CASSQDLAGGRNEQFF. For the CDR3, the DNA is TGCGCCAGCAGCCAAGATCTAGCGGGAGGGCGCAATGAGCAGTTCTTC.

The CDR3 nucleotides read TGTGCCAGCAGTTTCGTGGGGGGCGCGCACAATGAGCAGTTCTTC. Its translation is CASSFVGGAHNEQFF. J is TRBJ2-1 and V is TRBV28, with D perhaps given as TRBD1 or TRBD2 (6 bases each). The CDR3 has 15 amino acids. The V end was cut by 3 bases, the J end by 5 bases, with 14 bases between. Looked up from germline, CDR1 is MDHEN and CDR2 is SYDVKM.

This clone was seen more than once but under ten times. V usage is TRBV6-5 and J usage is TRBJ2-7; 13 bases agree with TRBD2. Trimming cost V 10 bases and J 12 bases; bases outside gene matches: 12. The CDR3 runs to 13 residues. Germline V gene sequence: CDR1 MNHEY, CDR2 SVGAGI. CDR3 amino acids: CATRSRTSGSPYF. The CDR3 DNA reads TGTGCCACCCGGAGCCGGACTAGCGGGAGCCCGTACTTC.